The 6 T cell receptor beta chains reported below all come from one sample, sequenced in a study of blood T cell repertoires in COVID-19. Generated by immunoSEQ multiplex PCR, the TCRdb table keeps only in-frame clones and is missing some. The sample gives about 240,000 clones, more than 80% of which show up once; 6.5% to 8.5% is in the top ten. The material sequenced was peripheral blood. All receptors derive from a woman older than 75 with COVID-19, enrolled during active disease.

CDR3 in amino acids: CAWRTGLSTEAFF. The CDR3 coding sequence is TGTGCCTGGAGGACAGGGTTGAGCACTGAAGCTTTCTTT. V is TRBV30 and J is TRBJ1-1, with TRBD1 identical over 7 bases. The V and J ends lost 3 bases and 4 bases, in that order; junction bases with no gene match: 5. This CDR3 is 13 amino acids long. Germline loops: CDR1 GTSNPN, CDR2 SVGIG (reference sequence).

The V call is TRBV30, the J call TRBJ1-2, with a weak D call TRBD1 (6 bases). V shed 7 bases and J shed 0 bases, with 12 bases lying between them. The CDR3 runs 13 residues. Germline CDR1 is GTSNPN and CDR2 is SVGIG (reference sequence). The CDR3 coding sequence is TGTGCCTTAAACCCAGGGGCTAACTATGGCTACACCTTC. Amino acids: CALNPGANYGYTF.

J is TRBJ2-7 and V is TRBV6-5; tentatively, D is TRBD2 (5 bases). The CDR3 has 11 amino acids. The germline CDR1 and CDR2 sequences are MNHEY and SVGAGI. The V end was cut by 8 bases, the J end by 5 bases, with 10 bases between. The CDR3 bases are TGTGCCAGCGTGGTAGCGCACGAGCAGTACTTC. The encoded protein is CASVVAHEQYF.

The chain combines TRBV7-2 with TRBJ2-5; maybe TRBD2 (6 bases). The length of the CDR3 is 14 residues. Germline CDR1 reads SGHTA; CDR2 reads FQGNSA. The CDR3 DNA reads TGTGCTTCCGGGGTAGCGGTCTCTCAAGAGACCCAGTACTTC. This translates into CASGVAVSQETQYF.

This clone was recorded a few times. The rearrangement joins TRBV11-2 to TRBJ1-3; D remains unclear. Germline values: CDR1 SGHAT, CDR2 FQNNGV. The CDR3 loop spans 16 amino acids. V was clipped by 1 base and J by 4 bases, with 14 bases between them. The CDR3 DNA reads TGTGCCAGCAGCTTAGGCCCCGCGCAGGCCGGAAACACCATATATTTT. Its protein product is CASSLGPAQAGNTIYF.

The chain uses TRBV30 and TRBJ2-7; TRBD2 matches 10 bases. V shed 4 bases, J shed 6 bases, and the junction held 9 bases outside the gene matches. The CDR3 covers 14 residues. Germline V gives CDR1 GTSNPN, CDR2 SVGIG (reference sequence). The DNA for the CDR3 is TGTGCCTGGACAGAGCGGGGGGGGCGACGCGAGCAGTACTTC. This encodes CAWTERGGRREQYF. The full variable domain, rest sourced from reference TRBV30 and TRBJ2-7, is SQTIHQWPATLVQPVGSPLSLECTVEGTSNPNLYWYRQAAGRGLQLLFYSVGIGQISSEVPQNLSASRPQDRQFILSSKKLLLSDSGFYLCAWTERGGRREQYFGPGTRLTVT.